The sequence of this TCR beta chain was determined in a study of radiation and T cells in renal cell carcinoma. Whole-study findings and limits: Baseline intratumoral clonotype presence is unknown without pretreatment biopsies.

Some clones are missing from TCRdb's copy, which holds only in-frame ones; the method was immunoSEQ multiplex PCR. Of approximately 110,000 clones listed, roughly 85% were seen once; the top ten hold approximately 3%. A few counts support this clone. What it binds is unknown. Trimming took off 4 bases at V and 6 bases at J, with 13 bases between the two ends. The germline V gene encodes CDR1 MNHNY and CDR2 SVGAGI (reference sequence). The CDR3 sequence is 14 residues long. Sample time point: baseline pretreatment blood. Treatment denoted: 15 Gy SBRT to primary tumor, nephrectomy 4 weeks later. The origin of this receptor is a woman aged 55-70 years with renal cell carcinoma. V usage is TRBV6-6 and J usage is TRBJ2-1; D gene uncertain. This specimen consisted of blood, obtained from a patient whose treatment included radiotherapy and nephrectomy. The DNA of the CDR3 is TGTGCCAGCAGTTCCCCCCCGAGCTCCAATGAGCAGTTCTTC. Its protein is CASSSPPSSNEQFF.